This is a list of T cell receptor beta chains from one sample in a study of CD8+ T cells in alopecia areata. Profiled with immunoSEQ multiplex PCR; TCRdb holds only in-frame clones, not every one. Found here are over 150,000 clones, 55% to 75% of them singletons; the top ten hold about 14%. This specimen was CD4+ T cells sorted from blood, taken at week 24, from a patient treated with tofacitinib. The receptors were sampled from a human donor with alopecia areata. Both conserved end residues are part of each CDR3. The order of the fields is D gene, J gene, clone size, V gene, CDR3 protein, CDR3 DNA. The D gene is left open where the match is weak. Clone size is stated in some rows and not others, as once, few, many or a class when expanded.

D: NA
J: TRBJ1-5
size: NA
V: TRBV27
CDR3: CASRGGGVSNQPQHF
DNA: TGTGCCAGCAGGGGCGGAGGGGTTAGCAATCAGCCCCAGCATTTT

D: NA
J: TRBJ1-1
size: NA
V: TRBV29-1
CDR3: CSVVPNLNTEAFF
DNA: TGCAGCGTCGTACCCAATTTGAACACTGAAGCTTTCTTT

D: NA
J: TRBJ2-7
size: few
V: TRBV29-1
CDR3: CSGSPSRREQYF
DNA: TGCAGCGGGTCGCCCAGCAGGCGCGAGCAGTACTTC

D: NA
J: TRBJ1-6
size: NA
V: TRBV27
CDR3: CASSSESSSYNSPLHF
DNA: TGTGCCAGCAGTTCCGAATCTAGCTCCTATAATTCACCCCTCCACTTT

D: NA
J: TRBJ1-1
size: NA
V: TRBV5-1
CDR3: CASSSHGAGNTEAFF
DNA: TGCGCCAGCAGCAGTCATGGGGCCGGGAACACTGAAGCTTTCTTT

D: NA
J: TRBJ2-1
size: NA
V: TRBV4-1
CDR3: CATGSRAAYNEQFF
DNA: TGCGCCACCGGCAGCCGGGCTGCGTACAATGAGCAGTTCTTC

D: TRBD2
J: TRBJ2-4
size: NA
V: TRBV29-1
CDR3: CSVGNRQPRSGDIQYF
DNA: TGCAGCGTTGGCAATCGACAGCCACGGAGCGGGGACATTCAGTACTTC

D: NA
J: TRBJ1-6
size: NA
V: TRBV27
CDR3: CASSLISSPLHF
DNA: TGTGCCAGCAGTTTAATAAGTTCACCCCTCCACTTT

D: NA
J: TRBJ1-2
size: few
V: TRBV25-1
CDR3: CASSEGGPYGYTF
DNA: TGTGCCAGCAGTGAAGGGGGCCCCTATGGCTACACCTTC

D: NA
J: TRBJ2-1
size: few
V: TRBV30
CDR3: CARAGQGHNEQFF
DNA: TGTGCCAGGGCGGGGCAGGGGCACAATGAGCAGTTCTTC

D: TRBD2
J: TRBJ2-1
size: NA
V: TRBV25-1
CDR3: CASSTVLAGGYNEQFF
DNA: TGTGCCAGCAGTACCGTACTAGCGGGGGGCTACAATGAGCAGTTCTTC

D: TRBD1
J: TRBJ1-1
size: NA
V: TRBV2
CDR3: CASSERTGVGTEAFF
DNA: TGTGCCAGCAGTGAACGGACAGGGGTGGGTACTGAAGCTTTCTTT

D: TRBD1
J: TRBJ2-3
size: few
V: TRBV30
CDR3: CAWSVPLWTGATDTQYF
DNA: TGTGCCTGGAGTGTACCTCTTTGGACAGGGGCGACAGATACGCAGTATTTT

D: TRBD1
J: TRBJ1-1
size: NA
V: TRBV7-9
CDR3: CASSQGQGTEAFF
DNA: TGTGCCAGCAGCCAGGGACAGGGCACTGAAGCTTTCTTT

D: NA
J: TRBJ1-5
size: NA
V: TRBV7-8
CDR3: CASSLYRSQPQHF
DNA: TGTGCCAGCAGCTTATACCGGAGTCAGCCCCAGCATTTT

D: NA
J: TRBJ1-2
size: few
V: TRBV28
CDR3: CATREGVGYTF
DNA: TGTGCGACCCGGGAGGGGGTTGGCTACACCTTC

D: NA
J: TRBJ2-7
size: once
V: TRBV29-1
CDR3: CSVAGQLTYEQYF
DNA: TGCAGCGTGGCCGGACAGCTCACCTACGAGCAGTACTTC

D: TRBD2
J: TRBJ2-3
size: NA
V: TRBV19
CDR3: CASSPSGGGDTQYF
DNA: TGTGCCAGTAGCCCTAGCGGGGGTGGGGATACGCAGTATTTT

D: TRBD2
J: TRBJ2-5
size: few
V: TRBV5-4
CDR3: CASSRERGVRETQYF
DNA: TGTGCCAGCAGCCGTGAGCGGGGGGTGCGGGAGACCCAGTACTTC

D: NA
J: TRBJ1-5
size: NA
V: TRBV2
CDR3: CASRPGTINQPQHF
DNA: TGTGCCAGCAGGCCGGGTACTATCAATCAGCCCCAGCATTTT

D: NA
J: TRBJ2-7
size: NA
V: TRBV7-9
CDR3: CASSLDSTVYEQYF
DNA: TGTGCCAGCAGCTTAGACTCCACGGTATACGAGCAGTACTTC

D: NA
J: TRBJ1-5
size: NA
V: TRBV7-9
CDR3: CASSLGENSNQPQHF
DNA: TGTGCCAGCAGCTTAGGAGAGAATAGCAATCAGCCCCAGCATTTT

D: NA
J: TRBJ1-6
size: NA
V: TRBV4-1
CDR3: CASSQDKDSPLHF
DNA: TGCGCCAGCAGCCAAGATAAGGATTCACCCCTCCACTTT

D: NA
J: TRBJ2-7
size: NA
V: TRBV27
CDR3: CASSLLAGAKYEQYF
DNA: TGTGCCAGCAGCCTCTTGGCGGGGGCGAAATACGAGCAGTACTTC

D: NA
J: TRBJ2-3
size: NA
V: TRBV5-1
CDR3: CASSLNTADTQYF
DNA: TGCGCCAGCAGCTTGAACACGGCGGATACGCAGTATTTT

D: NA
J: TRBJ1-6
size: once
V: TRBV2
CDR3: CASRDRVNENSPLHF
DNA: TGTGCCAGCAGGGATCGGGTAAATGAGAATTCACCCCTCCACTTT

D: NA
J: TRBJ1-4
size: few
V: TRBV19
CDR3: CASSKPGRSNEKLFF
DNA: TGTGCCAGTAGTAAGCCGGGACGTTCGAATGAAAAACTGTTTTTT

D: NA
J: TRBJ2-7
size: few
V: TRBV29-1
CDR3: CSVENRPGSYEQYF
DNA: TGCAGCGTTGAAAACAGACCGGGGTCCTACGAGCAGTACTTC

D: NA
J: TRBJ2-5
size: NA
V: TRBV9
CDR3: CASSLTEGPQETQYF
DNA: TGTGCCAGCAGCCTAACCGAAGGACCCCAAGAGACCCAGTACTTC

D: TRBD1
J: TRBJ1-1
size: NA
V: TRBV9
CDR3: CAGSVAWGPGTGDTEAFF
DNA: TGTGCCGGCAGCGTAGCTTGGGGACCGGGGACAGGGGACACTGAAGCTTTCTTT

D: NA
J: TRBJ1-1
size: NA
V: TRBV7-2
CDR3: CASSFILNTEAFF
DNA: TGTGCCAGCAGCTTCATTTTGAACACTGAAGCTTTCTTT

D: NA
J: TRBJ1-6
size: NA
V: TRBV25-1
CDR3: CASRGVAGNSPLHF
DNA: TGTGCCAGCAGGGGAGTCGCCGGTAATTCACCCCTCCACTTT

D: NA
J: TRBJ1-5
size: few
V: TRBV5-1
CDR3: CASSLYGRGYEPQHF
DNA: TGCGCCAGCAGCTTGTATGGCAGGGGATACGAACCCCAGCATTTT

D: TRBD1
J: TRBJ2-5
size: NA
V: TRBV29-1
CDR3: CSGLGDRGSQETQYF
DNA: TGCAGCGGTCTCGGAGACAGGGGTTCTCAAGAGACCCAGTACTTC

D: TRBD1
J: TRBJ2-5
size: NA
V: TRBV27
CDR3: CASSLDRNQETQYF
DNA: TGTGCCAGCAGTCTGGACAGGAACCAAGAGACCCAGTACTTC

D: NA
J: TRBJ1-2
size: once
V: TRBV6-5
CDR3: CASFPRGSGGYTF
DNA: TGTGCCAGCTTCCCGCGGGGGAGCGGCGGCTACACCTTC

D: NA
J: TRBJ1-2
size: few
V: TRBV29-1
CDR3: CSVEMRGGGFGYTF
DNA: TGCAGCGTTGAAATGAGAGGGGGGGGCTTTGGCTACACCTTC

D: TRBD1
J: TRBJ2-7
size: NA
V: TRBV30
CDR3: CAWSKNDRGGEQYF
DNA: TGTGCCTGGAGTAAGAATGACAGGGGAGGCGAGCAGTACTTC

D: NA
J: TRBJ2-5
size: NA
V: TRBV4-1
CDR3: CASSHLTGLQETQYF
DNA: TGCGCCAGCAGCCATTTAACAGGGTTACAAGAGACCCAGTACTTC

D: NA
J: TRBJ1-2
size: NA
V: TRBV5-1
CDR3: CASSLLGDYGYTF
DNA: TGCGCCAGCAGCTTGTTAGGGGACTATGGCTACACCTTC

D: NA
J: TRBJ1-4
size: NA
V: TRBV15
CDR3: CATSRENRRGEKLFF
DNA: TGTGCCACCAGCAGAGAGAACAGGAGGGGGGAAAAACTGTTTTTT

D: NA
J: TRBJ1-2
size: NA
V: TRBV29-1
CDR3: CSASDRGYGYTF
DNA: TGCAGCGCCAGCGATCGGGGCTATGGCTACACCTTC

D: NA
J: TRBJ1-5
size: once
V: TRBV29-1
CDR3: CSVGESGKSQPQHF
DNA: TGCAGCGTGGGTGAGTCAGGGAAGAGTCAGCCCCAGCATTTT

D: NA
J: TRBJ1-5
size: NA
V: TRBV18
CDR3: CASSNDGNQPQHF
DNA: TGTGCCAGCTCGAATGACGGGAATCAGCCCCAGCATTTT

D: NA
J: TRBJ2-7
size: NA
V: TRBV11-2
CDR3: CASSSGSRIMEQYF
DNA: TGTGCCAGCAGCTCAGGTTCCCGTATTATGGAGCAGTACTTC

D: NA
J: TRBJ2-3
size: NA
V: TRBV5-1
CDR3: CASSRVGSTDTQYF
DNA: TGCGCCAGCAGCCGGGTCGGGAGCACAGATACGCAGTATTTT

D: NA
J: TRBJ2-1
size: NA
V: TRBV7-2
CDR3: CASSLAGSGRYNEQFF
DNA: TGTGCCAGCAGCTTAGCAGGGTCGGGGCGATACAATGAGCAGTTCTTC

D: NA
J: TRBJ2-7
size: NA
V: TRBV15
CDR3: CATSRDLGYEQYF
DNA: TGTGCCACCAGCAGAGATCTGGGCTACGAGCAGTACTTC

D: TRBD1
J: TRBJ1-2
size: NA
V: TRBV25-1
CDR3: CASSRPGTGGYGYTF
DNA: TGTGCCAGCAGTCGCCCCGGGACAGGAGGATATGGCTACACCTTC

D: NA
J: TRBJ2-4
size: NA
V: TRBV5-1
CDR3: CASSLEPRGQGNIQYF
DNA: TGCGCCAGCAGCTTGGAGCCGCGGGGTCAGGGAAACATTCAGTACTTC

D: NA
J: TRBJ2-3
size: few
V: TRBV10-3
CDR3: CAISESGQSSDTQYF
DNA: TGTGCCATCAGTGAGTCTGGACAATCCTCAGATACGCAGTATTTT

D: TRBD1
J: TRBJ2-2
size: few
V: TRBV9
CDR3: CASSARGTGVGELFF
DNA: TGTGCCAGCAGCGCCAGGGGGACAGGGGTCGGGGAGCTGTTTTTT

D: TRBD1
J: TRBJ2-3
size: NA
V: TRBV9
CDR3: CASSVVRDRDDTQYF
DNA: TGTGCCAGCAGCGTAGTCCGGGACAGGGATGATACGCAGTATTTT

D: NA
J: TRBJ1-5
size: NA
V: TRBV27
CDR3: CASSSRNQPQHF
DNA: TGTGCCAGCAGTTCCCGCAATCAGCCCCAGCATTTT

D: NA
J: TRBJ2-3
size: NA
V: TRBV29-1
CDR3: CSAGGTDTQYF
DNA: TGCAGCGCCGGGGGCACAGATACGCAGTATTTT

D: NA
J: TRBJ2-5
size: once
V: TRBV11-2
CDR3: CASSYNRGQTQYF
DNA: TGTGCCAGCAGCTACAACCGAGGTCAGACCCAGTACTTC

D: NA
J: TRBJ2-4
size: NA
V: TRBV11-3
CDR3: CASSLSFGGIAKNIQYF
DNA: TGTGCCAGCAGCTTATCATTCGGGGGTATAGCCAAAAACATTCAGTACTTC